Given below is one T cell receptor (beta chain) in context. These data belong to a study of T cell responses to AZD1222 COVID-19 vaccine. Libraries were prepared by immunoSEQ multiplex PCR; TCRdb keeps only in-frame clonotypes and omits some of them. The data show some 130,000 clones, with 85% to 95% seen just once and roughly 9.1% held by the top ten. J was trimmed by 2 bases and V by 4 bases; bases with no gene match: 7. CDR1 SGHNT and CDR2 YYREEE come from the germline V gene (reference sequence). The CDR3 sequence is 17 residues long. This chain links TRBV5-4 with TRBJ2-6; 9 bases fit TRBD1. The sample in question was peripheral blood, obtained on day 0 of AZD1222 vaccination. The sequence was obtained from an adult in good health. In DNA, the CDR3 is TGTGCCAGCAGCGGGCCGGGACAGGGAACTGGGGCCAACGTCCTGACTTTC. Protein sequence: CASSGPGQGTGANVLTF.